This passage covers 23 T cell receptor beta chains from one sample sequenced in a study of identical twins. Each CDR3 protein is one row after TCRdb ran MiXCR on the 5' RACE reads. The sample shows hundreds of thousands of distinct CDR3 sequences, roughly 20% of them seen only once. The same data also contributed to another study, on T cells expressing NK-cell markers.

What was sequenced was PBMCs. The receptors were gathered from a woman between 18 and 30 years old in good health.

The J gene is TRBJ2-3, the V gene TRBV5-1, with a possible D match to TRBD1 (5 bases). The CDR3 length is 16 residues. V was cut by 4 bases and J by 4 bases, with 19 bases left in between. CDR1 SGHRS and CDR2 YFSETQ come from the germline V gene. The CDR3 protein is CASSLISGWAPDTQYF. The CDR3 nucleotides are TGCGCCAGCAGCCTCATTTCAGGGTGGGCCCCAGATACGCAGTATTTT.

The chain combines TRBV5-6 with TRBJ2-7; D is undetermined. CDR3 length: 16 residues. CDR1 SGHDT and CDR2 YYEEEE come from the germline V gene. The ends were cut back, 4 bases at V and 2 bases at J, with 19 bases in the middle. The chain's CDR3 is CASSPGLIGTAYEQYF. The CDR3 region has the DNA TGTGCCAGCAGCCCCGGGCTCATCGGCACCGCCTACGAGCAGTACTTC.

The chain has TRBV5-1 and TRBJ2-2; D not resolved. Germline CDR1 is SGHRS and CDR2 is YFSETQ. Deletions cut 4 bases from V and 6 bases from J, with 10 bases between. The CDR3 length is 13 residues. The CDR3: CASSAQYSGELFF. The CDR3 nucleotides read TGCGCCAGCAGCGCACAATATTCCGGGGAGCTGTTTTTT.

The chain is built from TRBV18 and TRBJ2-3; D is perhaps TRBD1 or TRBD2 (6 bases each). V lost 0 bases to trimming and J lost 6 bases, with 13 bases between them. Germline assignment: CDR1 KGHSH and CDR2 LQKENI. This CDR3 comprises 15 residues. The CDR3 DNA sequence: TGTGCCAGCTCACCACCGCCAGGGGAGGATGATACGCAGTATTTT. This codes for CASSPPPGEDDTQYF.

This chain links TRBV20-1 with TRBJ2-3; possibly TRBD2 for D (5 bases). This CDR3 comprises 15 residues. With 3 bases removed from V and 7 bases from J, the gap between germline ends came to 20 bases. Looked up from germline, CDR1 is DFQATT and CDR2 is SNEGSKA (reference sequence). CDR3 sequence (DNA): TGCAGTGCTAGGAGGATGGACGGGATCGCCAATACGCAGTATTTT. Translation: CSARRMDGIANTQYF.

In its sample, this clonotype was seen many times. CDR3 nucleotide sequence: TGTGCCAGCAGGCCCTTAGGCGGGAGCTCCTACGAGCAGTACTTC. It specifies CASRPLGGSSYEQYF. The chain combines TRBV6-1 with TRBJ2-7; 7 bases align to TRBD2. CDR1 MNHNS and CDR2 SASEGT come from the germline V gene. This CDR3 spans 15 amino acids. V lost 6 bases, J lost 0 bases, and 8 bases stayed unmatched.

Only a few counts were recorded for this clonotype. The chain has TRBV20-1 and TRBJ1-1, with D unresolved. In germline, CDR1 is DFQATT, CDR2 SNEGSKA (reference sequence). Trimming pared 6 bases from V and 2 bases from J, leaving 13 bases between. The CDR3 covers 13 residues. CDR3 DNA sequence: TGCAGTGCCACCCCACCGGGAAACACTGAAGCTTTCTTT. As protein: CSATPPGNTEAFF.

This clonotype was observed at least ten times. The CDR3 DNA sequence: TGTGCCAGCAACCGGGAACCGACACAAGAGACCCAGTACTTC. Protein sequence: CASNREPTQETQYF. This sequence joins TRBV12-3 or TRBV12-4 and TRBJ2-5; the D gene is possibly TRBD2 (5 bases). The V and J ends lost 7 bases and 2 bases respectively, with 14 bases between them. There are 14 residues in the CDR3.

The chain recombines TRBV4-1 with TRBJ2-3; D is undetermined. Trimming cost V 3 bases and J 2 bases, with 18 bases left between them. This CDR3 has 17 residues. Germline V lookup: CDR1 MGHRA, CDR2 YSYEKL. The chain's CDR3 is CASSHLMTRQPTDTQYF. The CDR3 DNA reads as TGCGCCAGCAGCCACCTCATGACCCGACAACCCACAGATACGCAGTATTTT.

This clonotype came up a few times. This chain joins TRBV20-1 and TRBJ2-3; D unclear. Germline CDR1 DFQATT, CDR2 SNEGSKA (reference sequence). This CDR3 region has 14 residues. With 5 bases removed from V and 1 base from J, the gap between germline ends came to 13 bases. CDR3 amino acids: CSAPDASRTDTQYF. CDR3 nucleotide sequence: TGCAGTGCTCCTGACGCGTCACGCACAGATACGCAGTATTTT.

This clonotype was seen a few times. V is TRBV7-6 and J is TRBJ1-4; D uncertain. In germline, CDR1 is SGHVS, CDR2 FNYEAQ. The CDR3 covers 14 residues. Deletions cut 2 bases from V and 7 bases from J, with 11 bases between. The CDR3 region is CASSLSTATEKLFF. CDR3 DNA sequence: TGTGCCAGCAGCTTATCTACAGCCACTGAAAAACTGTTTTTT.

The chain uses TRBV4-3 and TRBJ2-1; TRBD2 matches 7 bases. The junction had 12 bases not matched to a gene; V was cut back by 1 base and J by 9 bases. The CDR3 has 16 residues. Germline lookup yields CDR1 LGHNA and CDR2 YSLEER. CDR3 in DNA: TGCGCCAGCAGCCAAGGGGTGGCGGGAGTTTGGAGTGAGCAGTTCTTC. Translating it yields CASSQGVAGVWSEQFF.

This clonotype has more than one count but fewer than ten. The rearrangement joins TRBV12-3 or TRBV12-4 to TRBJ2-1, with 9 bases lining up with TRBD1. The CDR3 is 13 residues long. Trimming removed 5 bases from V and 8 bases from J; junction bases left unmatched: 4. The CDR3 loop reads CASSNRGRDEQFF. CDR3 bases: TGTGCCAGCAGTAACAGGGGGCGGGATGAGCAGTTCTTC.

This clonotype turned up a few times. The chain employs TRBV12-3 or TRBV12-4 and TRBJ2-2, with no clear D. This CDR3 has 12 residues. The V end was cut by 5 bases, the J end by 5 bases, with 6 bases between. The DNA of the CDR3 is TGTGCCAGCAGTGAACAGACCGGGGAGCTGTTTTTT. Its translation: CASSEQTGELFF.

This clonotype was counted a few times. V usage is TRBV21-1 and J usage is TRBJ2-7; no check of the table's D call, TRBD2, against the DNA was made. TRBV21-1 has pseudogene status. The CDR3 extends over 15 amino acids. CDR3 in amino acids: CASSPRTSGTGEQYF. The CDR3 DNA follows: TGTGCCAGCAGCCCCAGGACTAGCGGGACAGGCGAGCAGTACTTC.

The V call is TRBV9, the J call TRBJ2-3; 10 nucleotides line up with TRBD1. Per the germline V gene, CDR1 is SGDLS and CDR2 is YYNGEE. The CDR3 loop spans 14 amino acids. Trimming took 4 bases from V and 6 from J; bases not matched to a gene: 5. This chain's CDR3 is CASSLRDRGDTQYF. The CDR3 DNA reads TGTGCCAGCAGCCTCCGGGACAGGGGCGATACGCAGTATTTT. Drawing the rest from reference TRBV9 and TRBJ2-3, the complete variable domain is DSGVTQTPKHLITATGQRVTLRCSPRSGDLSVYWYQQSLDQGLQFLIQYYNGEERAKGNILERFSAQQFPDLHSELNLSSLELGDSALYFCASSLRDRGDTQYFGPGTRLTVL.

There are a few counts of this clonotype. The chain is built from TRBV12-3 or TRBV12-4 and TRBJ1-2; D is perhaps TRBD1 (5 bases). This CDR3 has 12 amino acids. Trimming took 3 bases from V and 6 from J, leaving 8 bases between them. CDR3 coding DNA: TGTGCCAGCAGTTTCCGACAGCATGGCTACACCTTC. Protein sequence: CASSFRQHGYTF.

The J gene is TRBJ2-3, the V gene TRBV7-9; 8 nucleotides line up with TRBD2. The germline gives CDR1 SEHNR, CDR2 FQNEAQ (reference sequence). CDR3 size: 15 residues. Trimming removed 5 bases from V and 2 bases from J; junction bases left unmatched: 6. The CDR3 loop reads CASSPSGYTTDTQYF. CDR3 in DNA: TGTGCCAGCAGCCCTAGCGGGTATACCACAGATACGCAGTATTTT.

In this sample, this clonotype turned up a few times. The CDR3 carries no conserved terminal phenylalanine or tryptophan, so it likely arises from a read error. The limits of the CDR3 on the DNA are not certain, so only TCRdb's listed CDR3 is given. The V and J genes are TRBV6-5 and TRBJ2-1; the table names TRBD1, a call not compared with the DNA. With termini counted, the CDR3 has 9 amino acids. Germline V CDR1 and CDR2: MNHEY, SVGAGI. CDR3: CASRANLPP.

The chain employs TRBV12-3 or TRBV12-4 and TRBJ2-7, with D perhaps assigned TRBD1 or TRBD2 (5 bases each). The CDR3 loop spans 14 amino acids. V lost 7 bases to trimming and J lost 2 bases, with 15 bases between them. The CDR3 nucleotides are TGTGCCAGCACGACCGGGACGGCTACCTACGAGCAGTACTTC. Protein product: CASTTGTATYEQYF.

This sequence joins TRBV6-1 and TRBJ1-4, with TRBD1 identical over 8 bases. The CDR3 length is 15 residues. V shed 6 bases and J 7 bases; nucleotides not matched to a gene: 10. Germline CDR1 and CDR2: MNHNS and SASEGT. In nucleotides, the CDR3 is TGTGCCAGCAGGCCCGCGGACAGGGCAAGTGAAAAACTGTTTTTT. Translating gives CASRPADRASEKLFF.

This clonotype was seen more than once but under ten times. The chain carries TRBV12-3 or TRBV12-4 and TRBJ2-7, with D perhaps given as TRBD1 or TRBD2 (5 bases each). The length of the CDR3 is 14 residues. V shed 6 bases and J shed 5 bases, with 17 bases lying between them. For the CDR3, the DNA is TGTGCCAGCAGCTCCCAGGGACCCTTTGACGAGCAGTACTTC. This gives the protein CASSSQGPFDEQYF.

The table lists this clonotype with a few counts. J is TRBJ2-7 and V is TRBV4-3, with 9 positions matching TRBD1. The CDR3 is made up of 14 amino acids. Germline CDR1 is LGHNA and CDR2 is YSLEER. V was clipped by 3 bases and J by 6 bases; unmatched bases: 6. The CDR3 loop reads CASSQDLDRGEQYF. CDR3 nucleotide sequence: TGCGCCAGCAGCCAGGACCTGGACAGGGGCGAGCAGTACTTC.